This TCR beta chain was documented in a study of T cell repertoires in cytomegalovirus infection. Study background: Selected CMV epitopes included recently identified HLA-C-restricted ones as well as well-studied HLA-B-restricted ones. Indicated by public TCR beta signatures were CMV infection and matching HLA type.

Study-level results: Dominating the ex vivo response were TCR beta clonotypes that were CMV-specific and HLA-C-restricted.

This clonotype was seen a few times. The antigen remains unidentified. The length of the CDR3 is 16 residues. J was trimmed by 5 bases and V by 5 bases; bases with no gene match: 11. One entry per CDR3 protein results from TCRdb running MiXCR on the reads. The sample holds 700,000 to 950,000 distinct CDR3 sequences, about 31% seen once. This TCR derives from a human donor in good health (CMV status not recorded). Some clones in this sample may be carry-over from other donors' samples. The sequencing here drew on cultured CD8+ T cells from PBMCs, taken from culture after CMV antigen stimulation. The rearrangement links TRBV12-3 or TRBV12-4 to TRBJ1-5; 8 bases map to TRBD1. CDR3 in DNA: TGTGCCAGCAGTCAGTCCTCAGGGGGCGGAGATCAGCCCCAGCATTTT. Translated, it gives CASSQSSGGGDQPQHF.